This T cell receptor beta chain was sequenced for a study of post-analysis software for immune sequencing data. Study details: Relapsing-remitting, secondary progressive and progressive-relapsing multiple sclerosis courses were included.

TCR beta cDNA libraries had unique molecular identifiers. TCRdb processed the PCR reads anew with MiXCR; each CDR3 protein has one entry. This table has about 260,000 distinct CDR3 sequences, 35% to 45% appearing once. Study results and limitations: Same-batch preparations were strongly co-clustered by F measure. Versus controls, multiple sclerosis patients showed significantly lower diversity (normalized Chao1). In patients, about 5 TRBV segments were more frequent than in controls, with TRBV5-6, TRBV5-1 and TRBV20-1 among them.

CDR3 length equals 16 residues. Looked up from germline, CDR1 is SGHTA and CDR2 is FQGNSA. Comments on this clonotype: Its antigen is not known.

This receptor was obtained from a girl aged 5-17 years with multiple sclerosis. The chain joins TRBV7-2 to TRBJ2-4, with D maybe TRBD2 (6 bases). The J call may be faulty, since TRBJ2-7 better matches the DNA end. The sequenced sample consisted of blood. This CDR3 reads CASSLGGAATAYEQYF. CDR3 DNA sequence: TGTGCCAGCAGCTTAGGCGGGGCAGCGACAGCCTACGAGCAGTACTTC.